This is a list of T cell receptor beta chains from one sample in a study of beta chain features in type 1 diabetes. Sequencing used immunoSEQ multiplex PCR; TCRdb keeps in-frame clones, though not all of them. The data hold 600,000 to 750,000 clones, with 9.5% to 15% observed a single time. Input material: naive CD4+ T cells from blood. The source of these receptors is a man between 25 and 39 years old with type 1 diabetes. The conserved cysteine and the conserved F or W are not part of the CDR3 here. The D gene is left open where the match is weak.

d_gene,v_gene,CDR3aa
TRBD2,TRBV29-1,SVEIVRGADTQY
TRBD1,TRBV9,ASSEGQNNEQF
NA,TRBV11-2,ASSLGHRVNSGANVLT
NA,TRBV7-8,ASSLSAAGNSPLH
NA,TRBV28,ASRPPLGPQH
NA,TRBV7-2,ASSLGEDQPQH
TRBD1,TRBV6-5,ASSYHEGAVYGYT
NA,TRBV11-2,ASSPGAGAKNIQY
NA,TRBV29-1,SVDGELSTDTQY
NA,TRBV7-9,AHGGELF
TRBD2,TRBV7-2,ASSLAVAGNTDTQY
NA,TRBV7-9,ASSLGLSFGEQF
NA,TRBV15,ATSRADNRETQY
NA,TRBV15,ATRGPSTYEQY
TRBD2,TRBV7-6,ASSLAASGGYNEQF
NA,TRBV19,ASTPPPGDRTDTQY
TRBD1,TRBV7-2,ASSLNRGRFYGYT
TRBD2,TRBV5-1,ASSSSGGTYNEQF
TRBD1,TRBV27,ASRPTGGSPLH
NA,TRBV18,ASSPSGGAIY
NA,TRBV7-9,ASSLGRAGPNEQF
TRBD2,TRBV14,ASSQPGLADHTDTQY
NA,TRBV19,ASSTGAPRTDTQY
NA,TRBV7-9,ASSLWEDTEAF
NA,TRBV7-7,ASSPGISYNEQF
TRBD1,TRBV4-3,ASSQDPTGAGYT
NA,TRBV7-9,ASSSQETQY
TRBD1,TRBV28,ASSSPPRTGGNEQF
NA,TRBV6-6,ASSYDSRYGYT
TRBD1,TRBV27,ASSGTTGGDYGYT
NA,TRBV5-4,ASSLGQEGPQH
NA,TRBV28,ASSPTGLHNQPQH
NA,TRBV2,ASSEGHSSTDTQY
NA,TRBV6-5,ASSYSGRGNQPQH
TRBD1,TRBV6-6,ASSAGGQGPAF
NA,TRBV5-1,ASANRVSIDTQY
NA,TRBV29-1,SAGRDINEKLF
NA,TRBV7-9,ASGGGGDPQH
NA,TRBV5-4,ASSFLGVRNEQF
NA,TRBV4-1,ASSQGASNYGYT
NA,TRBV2,ASGLEKLF
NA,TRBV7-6,ASSPTPLQRNVLT
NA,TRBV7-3,ASSLRPHTEAF
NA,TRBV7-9,ASSLAGNTGELF
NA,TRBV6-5,ASSNNRVQPQH
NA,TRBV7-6,ASSLAAANSPLH
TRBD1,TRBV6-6,ASSPQGDEQF
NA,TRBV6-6,ASTTSAGNTEAF
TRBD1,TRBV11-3,ASSLAAGGNTEAF
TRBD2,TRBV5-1,ASSFGSGGLETQY
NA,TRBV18,ASSPPNQSKDMQF
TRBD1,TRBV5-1,ASSLEANRGLRDTEAF
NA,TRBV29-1,SVVTGGDQPQH
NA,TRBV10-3,AIRKQSSGANVLT
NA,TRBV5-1,ASSLLGQSYEQY